A selection of T cell receptor beta chains follows, all from one sample in a study of T cells in Graves' hyperthyroidism and ophthalmopathy. TCRdb reprocessed the multiplex PCR reads with MiXCR, giving one entry per CDR3 protein. The sample carries approximately 710,000 distinct CDR3 sequences, around a sixth recorded once. Sample: blood. The receptors shown here come from a man in his fifties or sixties with Graves' hyperthyroidism. The CDR3 runs from the conserved cysteine through the conserved F or W. The order of the fields is CDR3 protein, CDR3 DNA, D gene, J gene, clone size, V gene. D genes are given only for firm matches. Size is omitted from some rows. Given values are once, few, many or a class for expanded clones.

CDR3 protein: CASSFWVWRDPDTQYF; CDR3 DNA: TGTGCCAGCAGCTTTTGGGTCTGGAGGGACCCAGATACGCAGTATTTT; D gene: -; J gene: TRBJ2-3; clone size: many; V gene: TRBV7-2
CDR3 protein: CASSLGVGLAEETQYF; CDR3 DNA: TGCGCCAGCAGCTTGGGCGTGGGACTAGCGGAAGAGACCCAGTACTTC; D gene: TRBD2; J gene: TRBJ2-5; clone size: -; V gene: TRBV5-1
CDR3 protein: CSARGDILQETQYF; CDR3 DNA: TGCAGTGCTAGAGGGGACATACTCCAAGAGACCCAGTACTTC; D gene: -; J gene: TRBJ2-5; clone size: many; V gene: TRBV20-1
CDR3 protein: CSARFTSGRIGSYNEQFF; CDR3 DNA: TGCAGTGCTAGGTTTACTAGCGGGAGAATCGGCTCCTACAATGAGCAGTTCTTC; D gene: TRBD2; J gene: TRBJ2-1; clone size: few; V gene: TRBV20-1
CDR3 protein: CASRIQGGGELFF; CDR3 DNA: TGTGCCAGCAGAATACAGGGGGGCGGGGAGCTGTTTTTT; D gene: TRBD1; J gene: TRBJ2-2; clone size: many; V gene: TRBV27
CDR3 protein: CASSPQYSNQPQHF; CDR3 DNA: TGTGCCAGCAGTCCACAGTATAGCAATCAGCCCCAGCATTTT; D gene: -; J gene: TRBJ1-5; clone size: many; V gene: TRBV27
CDR3 protein: CASRWAVNTGELFF; CDR3 DNA: TGTGCCAGCAGATGGGCGGTGAACACCGGGGAGCTGTTTTTT; D gene: -; J gene: TRBJ2-2; clone size: few; V gene: TRBV7-2
CDR3 protein: CASSPGTSGIPSTDTQYF; CDR3 DNA: TGTGCCAGCAGCCCTGGGACTAGCGGGATCCCTAGCACAGATACGCAGTATTTT; D gene: TRBD2; J gene: TRBJ2-3; clone size: many; V gene: TRBV2
CDR3 protein: CASSSELYKSEAFF; CDR3 DNA: TGCGCCAGCAGCTCCGAGCTTTATAAGTCTGAAGCTTTCTTT; D gene: -; J gene: TRBJ1-1; clone size: many; V gene: TRBV5-1
CDR3 protein: CASSQDLTGETGYTF; CDR3 DNA: TGCGCCAGCAGCCAAGATCTCACAGGGGAAACTGGCTACACCTTC; D gene: TRBD1; J gene: TRBJ1-2; clone size: few; V gene: TRBV4-3
CDR3 protein: CASSSPSGAKNIQYF; CDR3 DNA: TGTGCCAGCAGCTCGCCTAGCGGAGCCAAAAACATTCAGTACTTC; D gene: TRBD2; J gene: TRBJ2-4; clone size: many; V gene: TRBV7-2
CDR3 protein: CASREGDYGYTF; CDR3 DNA: TGTGCCAGTAGAGAAGGGGACTATGGCTACACCTTC; D gene: -; J gene: TRBJ1-2; clone size: few; V gene: TRBV19
CDR3 protein: CASTPRRVNTEAFF; CDR3 DNA: TGTGCCAGCACCCCCAGGAGGGTGAACACTGAAGCTTTCTTT; D gene: -; J gene: TRBJ1-1; clone size: -; V gene: TRBV2
CDR3 protein: CASSGGSTRQETQYF; CDR3 DNA: TGCGCCAGCAGCGGAGGGAGTACTAGGCAGGAGACCCAGTACTTC; D gene: -; J gene: TRBJ2-5; clone size: few; V gene: TRBV5-1
CDR3 protein: CASSLSYRTLNTGELFF; CDR3 DNA: TGTGCCAGCAGTTTATCTTACAGGACATTAAACACCGGGGAGCTGTTTTTT; D gene: -; J gene: TRBJ2-2; clone size: many; V gene: TRBV27
CDR3 protein: CASSFRGTTEAFF; CDR3 DNA: TGTGCCAGCAGTTTCCGGGGAACCACTGAAGCTTTCTTT; D gene: -; J gene: TRBJ1-1; clone size: many; V gene: TRBV12-3/TRBV12-4
CDR3 protein: CSPTGNYGYTF; CDR3 DNA: TGCAGCCCTACAGGGAACTATGGCTACACCTTC; D gene: -; J gene: TRBJ1-2; clone size: -; V gene: TRBV29-1
CDR3 protein: CASSPGQGAVGYGYTF; CDR3 DNA: TGCGCCAGCAGCCCCGGACAGGGGGCGGTGGGCTATGGCTACACCTTC; D gene: TRBD1; J gene: TRBJ1-2; clone size: many; V gene: TRBV4-1
CDR3 protein: CASSISERITYNEQFF; CDR3 DNA: TGTGCCAGTAGTATAAGTGAACGGATTACCTACAATGAGCAGTTCTTC; D gene: -; J gene: TRBJ2-1; clone size: -; V gene: TRBV19
CDR3 protein: CASSWTRGYQETRYF; CDR3 DNA: TGCGCCAGCAGCTGGACCCGGGGGTACCAAGAGACCCGGTACTTC; D gene: -; J gene: TRBJ2-5; clone size: -; V gene: TRBV5-1
CDR3 protein: CASSLRGGHTGELFF; CDR3 DNA: TGTGCCAGCAGCCTTCGTGGGGGTCACACCGGGGAGCTGTTTTTT; D gene: -; J gene: TRBJ2-2; clone size: few; V gene: TRBV7-2